This entry is about one T cell receptor beta chain. The germline gives CDR1 KGHSH, CDR2 LQKENI. The CDR3 spans 16 residues. The junction had 10 bases not matched to a gene; V was cut back by 3 bases and J by 2 bases. This specimen comes from a study of cytomegalovirus exposure and HLA in healthy donors. In the PCR, 60 Vbeta and 13 Jbeta primers were used. This table comes from immunoSEQ multiplex PCR, and its TCRdb copy is limited to in-frame clones, with some not included. Seen here are 100,000 to 120,000 clones, approximately 80% observed once, and the top ten hold just under 3%. Sequencing used PBMCs. The rearrangement links TRBV18 to TRBJ2-7; 7 positions match TRBD2. The clonotype was recovered from a woman aged 60 to 75 in good health and CMV-seropositive. CDR3 in DNA: TGTGCCAGCTCACCTCCGGGGTTAGCGGGTACCTACGAGCAGTACTTC. Amino acids: CASSPPGLAGTYEQYF.